This TCR beta chain was captured in a study of identical twins (dated by TCRdb to the mid-2010s). For context, the study as a whole: To test whether fetal clonotypes persist, the study used deep sequencing on TCR alpha and beta repertoires from monozygotic twins, unrelated adults of various ages, and cord blood. Replicate twin experiments were performed at different times using different library preparation protocols to rule out contamination.

Receptor amplification or capture employed 5' RACE. For sequencing, an Illumina HiSeq 2000 was employed. Template switching added a universal primer binding site, and the final cDNA carried a unique molecular identifier that allowed TCR cDNA molecules to be counted accurately. First-strand cDNA for TCR alpha and beta chains was synthesized from specific primers in the conserved constant-segment region. To control for contamination, every cDNA library was double barcoded, receiving both a SMART-Mk sample barcode and Illumina barcodes. TruSeq adapter sequences, together with Illumina sample barcodes, were added in two successive PCR steps. The Illumina HiSeq platform was used with custom primers to sequence TCR alpha and beta cDNA libraries. Regarding the original processing steps: MiGEC was used to process raw reads and extract unique molecular identifiers, and MiXCR was used to find CDR3 positions. For each individual, recombination models were inferred using an EM algorithm with the repgenHMM and IGoR tools. The analysis of shared clonotypes was done with the tcR package in R, with sharing normalized by the product of cloneset sizes. Out-of-frame nonproductive sequences were analyzed to study raw recombination free of thymic and clonal selection effects. Through fastp at Q25 and MiXCR, TCRdb rebuilt clones from the public reads, retaining in-frame beta chains. Each record represents a unique CDR3 protein, reported with the most common genes and DNA among its rows. It is TCRdb's table, rather than the study itself, that gives the V and J calls and clone size. For this sample there are about 530,000 distinct CDR3 sequences; around 15% appear just once. The ten largest account for 0.44% of the sample.

On the study overall, not on this receptor specifically: Zero-insertion analyses could be partly confounded by invariant T cells such as MAIT and iNKT, although diverse VJ usage argued against such confounding for most clonotypes. The excess sharing between twins in beta out-of-frame sequences was weaker because fewer shared sequences reduced the signal-to-noise ratio. Fewer insertions were carried by abundant cord blood beta clonotypes; a weaker similar trend was observed in young adult naive repertoires, while no such trend was observed in memory repertoires. Because the same donors could not be followed over many years, the conclusions relied on cross-sectional statistical analysis. Recombination models systematically underestimated out-of-frame TCR alpha sharing in monozygotic twins but agreed with sharing between unrelated individuals. Compared with coincidental sharing between unrelated individuals, out-of-frame TCR alpha sequences shared between twins showed an excess of sequences with low generation probability.

This clonotype was counted a few times. Its antigen is still unknown. No base-level quality is on record; no much larger clone is a single base apart. CDR1 and CDR2 are drawn from the germline V gene (reference sequence): DFQATT, SNEGSKA. Relative to germline, V is 0 bases shorter and J is 5 bases shorter, with 17 bases between their ends. Measured from the cysteine to the phenylalanine, the CDR3 is 16 residues long. Kept here is only the CDR3 DNA, which spans 48 bases and is read in frame from base 1. Every donor in the study was a healthy Caucasian. The twin cohort consisted of three pairs of female monozygotic twins, all aged about 18 to 29 years. CD4+ and CD8+ T cell populations were isolated with positive isolation kits from Invitrogen. This same sample was also part of a study on yellow fever vaccine responses in identical twins. As the second study states: According to the authors, in identical twins the way T cells responded to vaccination appeared partly convergent and partly personalized. The study precisely tracked vaccine-responding T cell clones in identical twins.

The receptor's source is a woman under 30 in good health. The chain uses TRBV20-1 and TRBJ2-1; the D segment might be TRBD1 or TRBD2, since each matches 6 bases. Sequencing used CD4+ T cells sorted from blood. In nucleotides, the sequence is TGCAGTGCTAGAGAGGGGGGCCGGAGAACAGACAATGAGCAGTTCTTC. Its translation reads: CSAREGGRRTDNEQFF.